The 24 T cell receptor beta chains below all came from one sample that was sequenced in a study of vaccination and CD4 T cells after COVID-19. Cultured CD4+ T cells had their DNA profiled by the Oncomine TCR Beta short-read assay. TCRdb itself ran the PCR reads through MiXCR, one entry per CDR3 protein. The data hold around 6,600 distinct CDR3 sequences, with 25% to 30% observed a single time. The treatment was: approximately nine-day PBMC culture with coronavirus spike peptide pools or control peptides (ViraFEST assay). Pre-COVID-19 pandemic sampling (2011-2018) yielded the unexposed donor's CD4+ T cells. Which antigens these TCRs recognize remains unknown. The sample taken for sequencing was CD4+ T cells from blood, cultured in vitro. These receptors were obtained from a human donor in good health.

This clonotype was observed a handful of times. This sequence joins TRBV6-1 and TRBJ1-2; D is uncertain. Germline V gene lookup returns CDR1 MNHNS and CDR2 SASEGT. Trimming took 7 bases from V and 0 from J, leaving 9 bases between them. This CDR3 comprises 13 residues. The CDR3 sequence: CASTITANYGYTF. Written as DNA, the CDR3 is TGTGCCAGCACGATCACTGCTAACTATGGCTACACCTTC.

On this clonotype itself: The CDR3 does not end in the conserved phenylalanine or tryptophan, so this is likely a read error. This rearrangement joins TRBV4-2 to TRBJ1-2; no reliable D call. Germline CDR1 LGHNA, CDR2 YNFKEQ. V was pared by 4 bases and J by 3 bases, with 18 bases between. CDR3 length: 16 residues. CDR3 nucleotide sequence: TGTGCCAGCAGCCCCGGGAACGGCGACAACTACTATGGCTACACCTCC. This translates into CASSPGNGDNYYGYTS.

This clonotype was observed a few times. CDR3 sequence (DNA): TGTGCCACCAGCATAGGGACAGTTAAGGGAGACACCATATATTTT. It translates to CATSIGTVKGDTIYF. The chain carries TRBV15 and TRBJ1-3; 7 bases are a match to TRBD1. This CDR3 region has 15 residues. Germline values: CDR1 LNHNV, CDR2 YYDKDF (reference sequence). V trimming: 4 bases; J trimming: 8 bases; junction bases outside the gene matches: 11.

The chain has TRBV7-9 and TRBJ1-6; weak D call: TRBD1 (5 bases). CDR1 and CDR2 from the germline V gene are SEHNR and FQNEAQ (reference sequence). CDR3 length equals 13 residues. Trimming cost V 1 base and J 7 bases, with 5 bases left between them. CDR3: CASSLEGNSPLHF. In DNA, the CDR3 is TGTGCCAGCAGCTTAGAGGGGAATTCACCCCTCCACTTT.

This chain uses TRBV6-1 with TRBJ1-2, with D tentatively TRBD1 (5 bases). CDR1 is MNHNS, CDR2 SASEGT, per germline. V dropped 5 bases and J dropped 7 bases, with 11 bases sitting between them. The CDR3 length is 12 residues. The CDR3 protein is CASSTVGGGYTF. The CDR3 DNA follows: TGTGCCAGCAGTACGGTCGGGGGTGGCTACACCTTC.

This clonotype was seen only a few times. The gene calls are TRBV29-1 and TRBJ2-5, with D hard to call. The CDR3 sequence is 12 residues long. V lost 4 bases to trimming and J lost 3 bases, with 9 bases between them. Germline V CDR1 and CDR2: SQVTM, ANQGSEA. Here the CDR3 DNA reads TGCAGCGTTGGGGTTAACGAAGAGACCCAGTACTTC. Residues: CSVGVNEETQYF.

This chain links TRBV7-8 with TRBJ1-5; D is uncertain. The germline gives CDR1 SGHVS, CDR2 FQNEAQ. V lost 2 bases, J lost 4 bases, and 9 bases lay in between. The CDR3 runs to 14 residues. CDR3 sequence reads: CASSLRNENQPQHF. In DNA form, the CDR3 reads TGTGCCAGCAGCTTAAGGAACGAGAATCAGCCCCAGCATTTT.

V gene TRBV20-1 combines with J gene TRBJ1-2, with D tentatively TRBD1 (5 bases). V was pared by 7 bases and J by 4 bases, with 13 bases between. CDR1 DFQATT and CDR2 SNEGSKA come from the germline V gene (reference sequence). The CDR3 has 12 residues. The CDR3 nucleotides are TGCAGTGTCACCGGGGACTTCTATGGCTACACCTTC. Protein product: CSVTGDFYGYTF.

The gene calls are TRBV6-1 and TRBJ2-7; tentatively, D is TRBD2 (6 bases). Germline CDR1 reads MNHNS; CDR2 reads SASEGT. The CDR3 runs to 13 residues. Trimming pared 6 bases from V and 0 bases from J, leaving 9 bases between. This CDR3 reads CASSREVSYEQYF. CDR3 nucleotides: TGTGCCAGCAGCAGGGAGGTCTCCTACGAGCAGTACTTC.

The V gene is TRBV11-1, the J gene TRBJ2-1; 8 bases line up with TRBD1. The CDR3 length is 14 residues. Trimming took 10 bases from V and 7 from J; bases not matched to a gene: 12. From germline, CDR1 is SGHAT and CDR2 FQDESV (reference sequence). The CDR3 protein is CANPPQGAPNEQFF. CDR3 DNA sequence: TGTGCCAACCCGCCGCAGGGGGCGCCAAATGAGCAGTTCTTC.

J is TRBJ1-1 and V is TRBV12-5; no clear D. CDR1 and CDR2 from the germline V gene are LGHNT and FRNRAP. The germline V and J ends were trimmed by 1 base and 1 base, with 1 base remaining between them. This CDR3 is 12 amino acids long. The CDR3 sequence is CASGLGNTEAFF. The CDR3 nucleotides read TGTGCTAGTGGTTTGGGGAACACTGAAGCTTTCTTT.

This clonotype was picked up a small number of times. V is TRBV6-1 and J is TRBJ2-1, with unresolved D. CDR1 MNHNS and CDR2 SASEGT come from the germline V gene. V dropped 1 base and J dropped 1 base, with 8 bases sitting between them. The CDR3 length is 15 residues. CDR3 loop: CASSEGPSSYNEQFF. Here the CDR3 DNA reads TGTGCCAGCAGTGAAGGGCCAAGTTCCTACAATGAGCAGTTCTTC.

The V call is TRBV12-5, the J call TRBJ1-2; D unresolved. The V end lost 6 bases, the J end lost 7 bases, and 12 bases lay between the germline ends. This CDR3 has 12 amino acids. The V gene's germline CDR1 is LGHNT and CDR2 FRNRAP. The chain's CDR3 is CASGKEVGGYTF. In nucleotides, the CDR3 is TGTGCTAGTGGAAAGGAGGTCGGTGGCTACACCTTC.

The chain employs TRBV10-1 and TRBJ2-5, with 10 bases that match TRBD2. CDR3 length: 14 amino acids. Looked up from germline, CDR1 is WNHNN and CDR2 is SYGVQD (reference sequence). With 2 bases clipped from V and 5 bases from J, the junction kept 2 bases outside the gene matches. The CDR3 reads CASSEVAGGETQYF. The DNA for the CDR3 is TGCGCCAGCAGTGAGGTAGCGGGGGGTGAGACCCAGTACTTC.

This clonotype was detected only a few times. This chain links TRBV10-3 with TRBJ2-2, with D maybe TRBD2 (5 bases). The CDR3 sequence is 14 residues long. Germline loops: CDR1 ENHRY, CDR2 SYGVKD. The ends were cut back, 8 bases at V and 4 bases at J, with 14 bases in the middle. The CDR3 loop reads CAIRAGRGTGELFF. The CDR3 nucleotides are TGTGCCATCCGGGCGGGTCGGGGCACCGGGGAGCTGTTTTTT.

DNA of the CDR3: TGTGCCAGCAGCGAACAGGGGAGCACTGAAGCTTTCTTT. This encodes CASSEQGSTEAFF. The chain is built from TRBV2 and TRBJ1-1; 7 bases agree with TRBD1. The V gene end was trimmed by 6 bases and the J gene end by 4 bases; junction bases not matched to a gene: 5. The germline V gene has CDR1 SNHLY and CDR2 FYNNEI. This CDR3 is built from 13 residues.

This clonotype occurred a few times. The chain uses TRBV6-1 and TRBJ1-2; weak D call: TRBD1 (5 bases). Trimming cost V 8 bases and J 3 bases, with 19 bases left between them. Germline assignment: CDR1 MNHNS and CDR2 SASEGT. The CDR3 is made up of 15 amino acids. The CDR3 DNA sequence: TGTGCCAGCGGAGGATGGGGCGGTATCGACTATGGCTACACCTTC. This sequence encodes CASGGWGGIDYGYTF.

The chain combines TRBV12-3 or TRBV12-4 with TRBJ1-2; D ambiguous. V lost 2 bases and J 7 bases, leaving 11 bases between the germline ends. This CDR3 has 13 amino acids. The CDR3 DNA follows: TGTGCCAGCAGTTTAAGTGGTGTGGGTGGCTACACCTTC. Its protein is CASSLSGVGGYTF.

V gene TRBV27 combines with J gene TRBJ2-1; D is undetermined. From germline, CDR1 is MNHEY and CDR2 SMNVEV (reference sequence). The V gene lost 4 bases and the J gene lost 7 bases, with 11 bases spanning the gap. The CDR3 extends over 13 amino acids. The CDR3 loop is CASSYGLRNEQFF. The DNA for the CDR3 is TGTGCCAGCAGTTACGGTCTGAGAAATGAGCAGTTCTTC.

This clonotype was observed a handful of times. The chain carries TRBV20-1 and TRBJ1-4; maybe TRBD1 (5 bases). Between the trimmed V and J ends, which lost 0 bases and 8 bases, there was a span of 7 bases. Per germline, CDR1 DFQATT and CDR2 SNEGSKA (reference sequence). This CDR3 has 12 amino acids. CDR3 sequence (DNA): TGCAGTGCTAGAGATAGGGACGAAAAACTGTTTTTT. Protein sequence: CSARDRDEKLFF.

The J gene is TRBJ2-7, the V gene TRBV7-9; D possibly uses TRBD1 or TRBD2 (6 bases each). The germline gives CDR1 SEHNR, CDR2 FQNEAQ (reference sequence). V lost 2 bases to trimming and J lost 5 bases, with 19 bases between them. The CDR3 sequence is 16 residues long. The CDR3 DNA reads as TGTGCCAGCAGCTTAAAGGTATCGGGGGCCTTGGACGAGCAGTACTTC. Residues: CASSLKVSGALDEQYF.

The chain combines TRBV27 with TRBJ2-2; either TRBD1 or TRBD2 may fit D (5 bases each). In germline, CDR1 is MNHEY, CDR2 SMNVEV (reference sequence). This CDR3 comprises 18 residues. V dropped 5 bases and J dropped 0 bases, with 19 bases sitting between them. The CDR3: CASSMSTRDVANTGELFF. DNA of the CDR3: TGTGCCAGCAGTATGTCAACCCGGGACGTTGCGAACACCGGGGAGCTGTTTTTT.

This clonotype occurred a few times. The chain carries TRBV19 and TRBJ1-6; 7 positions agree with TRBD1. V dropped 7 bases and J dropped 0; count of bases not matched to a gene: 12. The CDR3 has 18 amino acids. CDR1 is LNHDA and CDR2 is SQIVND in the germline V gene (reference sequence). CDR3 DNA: TGTGCCAGTAAAAGACGGCAGGGGGAGAGCTCCTATAATTCACCCCTCCACTTT. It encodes CASKRRQGESSYNSPLHF.

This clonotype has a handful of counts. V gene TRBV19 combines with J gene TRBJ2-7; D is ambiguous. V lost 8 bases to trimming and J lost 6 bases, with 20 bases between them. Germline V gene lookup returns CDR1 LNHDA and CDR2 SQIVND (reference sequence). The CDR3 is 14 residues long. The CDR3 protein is CASSVRPANLEQYF. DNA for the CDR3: TGTGCCAGTTCCGTACGACCCGCAAACCTCGAGCAGTACTTC.